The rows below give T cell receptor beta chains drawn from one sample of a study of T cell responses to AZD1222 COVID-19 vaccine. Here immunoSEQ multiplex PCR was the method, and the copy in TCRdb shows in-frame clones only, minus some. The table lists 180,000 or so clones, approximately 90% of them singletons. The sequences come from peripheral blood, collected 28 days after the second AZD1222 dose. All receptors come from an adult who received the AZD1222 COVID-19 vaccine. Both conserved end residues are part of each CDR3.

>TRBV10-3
CAISETKTARVHTF
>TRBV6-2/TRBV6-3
CASSRRTGVHEQYF
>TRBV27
CASSLSAGGSYGYTF
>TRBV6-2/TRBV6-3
CASSYSGKGKNIQYF
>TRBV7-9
CASSLSTGGPWNEQFF
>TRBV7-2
CASSLRTSLGGIRTDTQYF
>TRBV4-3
CASSQGLDRAETQYF
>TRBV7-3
CASSQGQGTSPLHF
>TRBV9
CASSVGAGGSANEKLFF
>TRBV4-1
CASSQNLDGSYEQYF
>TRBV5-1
CASSLALERGEQFF
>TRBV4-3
CASSPSRGSGNTIYF
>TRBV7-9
CASSFMAGVEEQYF
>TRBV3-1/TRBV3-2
CASSQGGRGFSEQYF
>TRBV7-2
CASSLGAAGTRSGPQFF
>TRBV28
CASNPRAGGWTDTQYF
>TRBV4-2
CASSHEGTVPYNEQFF
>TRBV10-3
CAIRPGGPYYEQYF
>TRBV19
CASRPGGHETQYF
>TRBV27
CASSLFMNSPLHF
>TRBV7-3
CASSLTSHEQFF
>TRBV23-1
CASSQTPERELSYEQYF
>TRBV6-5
CASSPIYTGELFF
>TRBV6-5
CASRTYEQYF
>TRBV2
CASSQGRMNQPQHF
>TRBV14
CASSLLPLKETQYF
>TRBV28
CASSSGGSEQFF
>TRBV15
CATSRDIGPSYGYTF
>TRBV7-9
CASSLGGDSNQPQHF
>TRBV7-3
CASSRTAAGELFF
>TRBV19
CASKRTAQKDEQFF
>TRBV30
CAWSQGRDQPQHF
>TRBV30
CAWTGTDNYGYTF
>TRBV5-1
CASSPGQAAGETQYF
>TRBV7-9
CASSLPGPPYEQYF
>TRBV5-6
CASSLQGGGRTNTGELFF
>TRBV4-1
CASSQDRSGTSVYEQYF
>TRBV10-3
CAISGTGVGGYTF
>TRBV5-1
CASSPGTNTGELFF
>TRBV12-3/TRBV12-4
CASSLLEEQFF
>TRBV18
CASSPGSSPLHF
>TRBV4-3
CASSPSGRDTQYF
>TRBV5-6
CASSFGTDTQYF
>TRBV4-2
CASSQRGTAANYGYTF
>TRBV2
CASRGLAGRNEQFF
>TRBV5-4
CASSLVGGEKAAFF
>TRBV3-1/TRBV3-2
CASSQIGLAGEQYF
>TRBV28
CASSGLGPRTEAFF
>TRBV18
CASSPSQGRYEQYF
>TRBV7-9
CASSLVRASGGGSYNEQFF
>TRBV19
CASSKGQGAYNEQFF
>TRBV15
CATLLGNTGELFF
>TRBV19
CASSIATSGSGTDTQYF
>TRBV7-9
CASSKDPLDF
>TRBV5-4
CASSLGPQGPKGGYTF
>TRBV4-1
CASSPLGRTGTYEQYF
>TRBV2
CASSEEANTAYEQYF
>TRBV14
CASSQMETAEAFF
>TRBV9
CASSPTSTYNEQFF